These 11 T cell receptor beta chains originate from one sample sequenced in a study of blood T cells in healthy people across ages. Combining a sample-barcoded 5' primer with a J-beta primer mix, a second PCR ran for roughly 6 to 12 cycles. Each CDR3 protein gets one entry after TCRdb re-called the 5' RACE reads with MiXCR. The sample carries about 1.5 million distinct CDR3 sequences, 35% to 45% recorded once. The sequencing input was blood. These receptors came from a woman between 18 and 30 years old in good health.

This clonotype was counted a few times. The chain carries TRBV5-4 and TRBJ1-2, with D maybe TRBD1 (6 bases). Germline assignment: CDR1 SGHNT and CDR2 YYREEE (reference sequence). The CDR3 totals 16 residues. Deletions cut 2 bases from V and 8 bases from J, with 22 bases between. CDR3 DNA: TGTGCCAGCAGCTTCCCCTTTGGACAGTCTAAAGGAGGCTACACCTTC. This translates into CASSFPFGQSKGGYTF.

V usage is TRBV4-3 and J usage is TRBJ1-1; D gene uncertain. The V gene's germline CDR1 is LGHNA and CDR2 YSLEER. The V end was cut by 2 bases, the J end by 4 bases, with 17 bases between. The CDR3 runs to 16 residues. For the CDR3, the DNA is TGCGCCAGCAGCCAATTCCCAGGCTCCTTGGGCACTGAAGCTTTCTTT. Its translation is CASSQFPGSLGTEAFF.

J is TRBJ2-1 and V is TRBV7-2, with 9 bases aligning to TRBD2. V trimming: 10 bases; J trimming: 0 bases; junction bases outside the gene matches: 7. Germline CDR1 and CDR2: SGHTA and FQGNSA. The CDR3 has 15 residues. The CDR3 region has the DNA TGTGCCATCTCTAGCGGGACGAGCTCCTACAATGAGCAGTTCTTC. Its protein is CAISSGTSSYNEQFF.

This chain links TRBV20-1 with TRBJ2-3; 13 nucleotides line up with TRBD2. The V segment lost 0 bases and the J segment 2 bases; nucleotides outside the gene matches: 11. This CDR3 contains 19 residues. The germline gives CDR1 DFQATT, CDR2 SNEGSKA (reference sequence). CDR3 bases: TGCAGTGCTAGAGATGAGGCGACTAGCGGGAGGACAAACACAGATACGCAGTATTTT. Residues: CSARDEATSGRTNTDTQYF.

The chain links TRBV7-6 to TRBJ2-2; TRBD1 matches 10 bases. V dropped 1 base and J dropped 3; count of bases not matched to a gene: 2. The CDR3 is 16 amino acids. From germline, CDR1 is SGHVS and CDR2 FNYEAQ. CDR3 DNA: TGTGCCAGCAGCTTAGTGGGGACAGGGGACACCGGGGAGCTGTTTTTT. Its protein product is CASSLVGTGDTGELFF.

The chain links TRBV10-1 to TRBJ1-2; a weak D match, TRBD1 (6 bases). Trimming removed 3 bases from V and 4 bases from J, with 15 bases in between. Germline V gene lookup returns CDR1 WNHNN and CDR2 SYGVQD (reference sequence). The CDR3 is made up of 15 amino acids. CDR3 loop: CASSDPAGVGYGYTF. In DNA form, the CDR3 reads TGCGCCAGCAGTGACCCCGCAGGGGTAGGCTATGGCTACACCTTC.

The gene calls are TRBV10-3 and TRBJ1-4; the match to TRBD1 covers 8 bases. In germline, CDR1 is ENHRY, CDR2 SYGVKD. Unmatched junction bases numbered 6, after V lost 5 bases and J lost 13 bases. CDR3 length: 12 residues. In DNA form, the CDR3 reads TGTGCCATCAGTCCTGGACAGGGAACACTGTTTTTT. Translation: CAISPGQGTLFF.

V and J are TRBV29-1 and TRBJ2-7; TRBD2 matches at 7 bases. The V segment lost 0 bases and the J segment 2 bases; nucleotides outside the gene matches: 4. The CDR3 loop spans 14 amino acids. Germline CDR1 reads SQVTM; CDR2 reads ANQGSEA. The CDR3 bases are TGCAGCGTTGAAGAGGGAGGACTAGCCTACGAGCAGTACTTC. Its protein product is CSVEEGGLAYEQYF.

This clonotype occurred a few times. At one end, the junction sequence differs from germline, possibly due to a read error. This rearrangement joins TRBV6-2 or TRBV6-3 to TRBJ1-5; possible D gene TRBD1, 5 bases. The V gene's germline CDR1 is MNHEY and CDR2 SVGEGT. This CDR3 is 16 amino acids long. Here the CDR3 reads CASKPRQGDSNQPRHF. CDR3 bases: TGTGCCAGCAAACCGCGGCAGGGAGATAGCAATCAGCCCCGGCATTTT.

This clonotype has more than one count but fewer than ten. This chain links TRBV5-1 with TRBJ1-2; D remains ambiguous. V lost 7 bases, J lost 3 bases, and 7 bases lay in between. The CDR3 spans 11 residues. Germline CDR1 is SGHRS and CDR2 is YFSETQ. The CDR3 loop is CASYLYYGYTF. The CDR3 coding sequence is TGCGCCAGCTACCTCTACTATGGCTACACCTTC.

The gene calls are TRBV7-3 and TRBJ1-2; D ambiguous. CDR1 is SGHTA, CDR2 FQGTGA, per germline. Trimming stripped 5 bases from V and 4 bases from J, with 14 bases between. This CDR3 is built from 14 residues. The CDR3 spells CASSPTARGYGYTF. The CDR3 bases are TGTGCCAGCAGCCCCACCGCGCGGGGCTATGGCTACACCTTC.